This TCR beta chain appears in the sequencing data of a study of blood T cell repertoires in COVID-19. This clone was counted a single time. In the authors' workflow: Scientists estimated how many nucleated cells there were by amplifying reference gene primers. Clones were sequenced by immunoSEQ multiplex PCR, and TCRdb holds only the in-frame ones, with some missing. Clonal size and the V and J genes are those of that table, whereas D and trimming came from the DNA. Among under 300,000 clones, around nine tenths were seen once, and the ten largest hold roughly 0.89%. The germline V and J ends were trimmed by 3 bases and 7 bases, with 14 bases remaining between them. CDR1 and CDR2 (germline): SGHNT, YYREEE (reference sequence). The CDR3 contains 15 residues.

Sequencing was performed on peripheral blood. This TCR was sampled from a man aged 25-45 years with COVID-19, enrolled during active disease. V usage is TRBV5-4 and J usage is TRBJ1-6; a possible D gene is TRBD1 (5 bases). DNA of the CDR3: TGTGCCAGCAGCTCCCCCGGGGGAGGGAATTCACCCCTCCACTTT. It encodes CASSSPGGGNSPLHF.